These 26 T cell receptor beta chains were sequenced from one sample in a study of T cells expressing NK-cell markers. For each CDR3 protein, TCRdb gives one entry from its re-call of the 5' RACE reads, without DNA. Seen in this sample are roughly 450,000 distinct CDR3 sequences; the ten most common clones hold over 1.3%. The source material was blood T cells: a sorted CD56 or NKG2C T cell subset, CD4+ or CD8+ T cells, or bulk PBMC T cells (not recorded which). The receptor source for this set is a woman in her forties or fifties in good health.

V and J are TRBV6-2 or TRBV6-3 and TRBJ2-1; the TCRdb D gene call, TRBD2, has no DNA to confirm it. Germline values: CDR1 MNHEY, CDR2 SVGEGT. This CDR3 has 15 amino acids. CDR3 sequence: CASRTLAGVSNEQFF.

The chain carries TRBV19 and TRBJ1-4; TCRdb lists TRBD1, though no DNA is available to test this call. The CDR3 is 13 residues long. CDR1 is LNHDA, CDR2 SQIVND, per germline (reference sequence). CDR3 region: CASSETRWEKLFF.

The CDR3 protein is CATSRWTGEAFF. The V and J genes are TRBV15 and TRBJ1-1; TCRdb selects TRBD1, and the lack of DNA leaves this call unchecked. CDR1 and CDR2 (germline): LNHNV, YYDKDF (reference sequence). The CDR3 length is 12 residues.

The genes are TRBV29-1 and TRBJ2-1. From germline, CDR1 is SQVTM and CDR2 ANQGSEA. The CDR3 length is 11 residues. The CDR3 sequence is CSVEERNEQFF.

This rearrangement joins TRBV6-5 to TRBJ1-5. The CDR3 contains 16 residues. Germline lookup yields CDR1 MNHEY and CDR2 SVGAGI. The CDR3 reads CASSVGPAGRFQPQHF.

The J gene is TRBJ1-6, the V gene TRBV4-1; the D call from TCRdb, TRBD1, cannot be confirmed without DNA. This CDR3 contains 13 residues. Germline CDR1 MGHRA, CDR2 YSYEKL. CDR3 in amino acids: CASSQGWTPNLHF.

The chain employs TRBV14 and TRBJ2-3; lacking DNA, the TRBD2 call made by TCRdb goes unchecked. This CDR3 comprises 15 residues. Germline V lookup: CDR1 SGHDN, CDR2 FVKESK. CDR3 protein: CASSQAGGLTDTQYF.

This CDR3 is CATRGTGSDTQYF. The chain employs TRBV24-1 and TRBJ2-3; the TRBD1 assignment by TCRdb is unverifiable without DNA. Germline V CDR1 and CDR2: KGHDR, SFDVKD. The CDR3 consists of 13 residues.

The genes are TRBV5-4 and TRBJ2-5; no DNA is available, so the TRBD1 call from TCRdb remains unchecked. The length of the CDR3 is 13 residues. Germline lookup yields CDR1 SGHNT and CDR2 YYREEE (reference sequence). The CDR3 loop reads CASQGANKETQYF.

The CDR3 loop is CSAAGGGGELFF. The J gene is TRBJ2-2, the V gene TRBV20-1; without DNA, the TCRdb call of TRBD1 cannot be checked. The germline V gene encodes CDR1 DFQATT and CDR2 SNEGSKA (reference sequence). This CDR3 contains 12 residues.

The rearrangement uses TRBV7-8 and TRBJ1-5; TCRdb proposes TRBD1, but this gene call is untestable without DNA. The CDR3 is 14 amino acids. Germline V gene data show CDR1 as SGHVS and CDR2 as FQNEAQ. The CDR3 loop is CASSHRDTNQPQHF. The whole variable domain, filled in from reference TRBV7-8 and TRBJ1-5, reads GAGVSQSPRYKVAKRGQDVALRCDPISGHVSLFWYQQALGQGPEFLTYFQNEAQLDKSGLPSDRFFAERPEGSVSTLKIQRTQQEDSAVYLCASSHRDTNQPQHFGDGTRLSIL.

The chain combines TRBV11-2 with TRBJ1-1. CDR1 SGHAT and CDR2 FQNNGV come from the germline V gene. This CDR3 is 15 amino acids long. The CDR3 reads CASSFGQNMNTEAFF.

The rearrangement joins TRBV12-3 or TRBV12-4 to TRBJ2-2; TCRdb proposes TRBD2, but this gene call is untestable without DNA. The CDR3 totals 18 residues. The CDR3 loop reads CASSLLPPLAGAAGELFF.

This chain links TRBV6-5 with TRBJ2-7; TCRdb picks TRBD2, but there is no DNA to check that call. The CDR3 length is 15 residues. Germline V gene lookup returns CDR1 MNHEY and CDR2 SVGAGI. CDR3 in amino acids: CASSKRTRPAGEQYF.

The chain carries TRBV2 and TRBJ2-7; the TCRdb call, TRBD1, lacks DNA for checking. CDR1 is SNHLY, CDR2 FYNNEI, per germline. The CDR3 covers 14 residues. This chain's CDR3 is CASGGTASSYEQYF. Variable domain in full (rest from reference TRBV2 and TRBJ2-7): EPEVTQTPSHQVTQMGQEVILRCVPISNHLYFYWYRQILGQKVEFLVSFYNNEISEKSEIFDDQFSVERPDGSNFTLKIRSTKLEDSAMYFCASGGTASSYEQYFGPGTRLTVT.

The genes are TRBV5-1 and TRBJ2-1; absent DNA, TCRdb's TRBD2 call cannot be checked. This CDR3 spans 20 amino acids. CDR1 is SGHRS and CDR2 is YFSETQ in the germline V gene. The CDR3 is CASSPNRGLTRLAGKNEQFF.

The chain has TRBV10-3 and TRBJ2-4; TCRdb lists TRBD1, though no DNA is available to test this call. CDR1 and CDR2 from the germline V gene are ENHRY and SYGVKD. This CDR3 region has 13 residues. The CDR3: CANTGTPSNIQYF.

The chain uses TRBV11-3 and TRBJ2-5. The germline V gene encodes CDR1 SGHNT and CDR2 YENEEA. The CDR3 runs to 15 residues. The chain's CDR3 is CASSLERRKGETQYF.

The chain employs TRBV3-1 and TRBJ2-7; TCRdb's assignment of TRBD2 cannot be checked, as there is no DNA. The CDR3 covers 18 residues. The germline CDR1 and CDR2 sequences are LGHDT and YNNKEL (reference sequence). CDR3 residues: CASSSRLAGMGRAYEQYF.

The rearrangement uses TRBV4-1 and TRBJ2-2; as DNA is missing, the TRBD2 call by TCRdb cannot be tested. Looked up from germline, CDR1 is MGHRA and CDR2 is YSYEKL. The CDR3 has 16 residues. The CDR3 loop is CASHSSGAETSGELFF.

The chain carries TRBV4-1 and TRBJ2-3; TCRdb returns TRBD2, unconfirmable since there is no DNA. CDR1 is MGHRA and CDR2 is YSYEKL in the germline V gene. This CDR3 spans 18 amino acids. The CDR3 reads CASSQDQGLLLRTDTQYF.

The rearrangement joins TRBV10-3 to TRBJ1-1. The germline CDR1 and CDR2 sequences are ENHRY and SYGVKD. The CDR3 contains 14 residues. The CDR3 is CAISDPVGGTEAFF.

This sequence joins TRBV29-1 and TRBJ1-2. Per the germline V gene, CDR1 is SQVTM and CDR2 is ANQGSEA. This CDR3 comprises 13 residues. The CDR3 loop reads CSVQLGQSRGYTF.

The chain combines TRBV6-1 with TRBJ1-4; TCRdb's D call, TRBD1, is unchecked because there is no DNA. The CDR3 is made up of 13 amino acids. Germline lookup yields CDR1 MNHNS and CDR2 SASEGT. Here the CDR3 reads CASRGGGGEKLFF.

V is TRBV12-3 or TRBV12-4 and J is TRBJ2-1; checking the TCRdb D call of TRBD2 is not possible without DNA. CDR3 length: 15 amino acids. CDR3: CASSPGLAEGNEQFF.

The rearrangement links TRBV4-1 to TRBJ2-1; as DNA is missing, the TRBD2 call by TCRdb cannot be tested. Germline V lookup: CDR1 MGHRA, CDR2 YSYEKL. The CDR3 runs 16 residues. The CDR3 reads CASSQGLAGHYNEQFF.